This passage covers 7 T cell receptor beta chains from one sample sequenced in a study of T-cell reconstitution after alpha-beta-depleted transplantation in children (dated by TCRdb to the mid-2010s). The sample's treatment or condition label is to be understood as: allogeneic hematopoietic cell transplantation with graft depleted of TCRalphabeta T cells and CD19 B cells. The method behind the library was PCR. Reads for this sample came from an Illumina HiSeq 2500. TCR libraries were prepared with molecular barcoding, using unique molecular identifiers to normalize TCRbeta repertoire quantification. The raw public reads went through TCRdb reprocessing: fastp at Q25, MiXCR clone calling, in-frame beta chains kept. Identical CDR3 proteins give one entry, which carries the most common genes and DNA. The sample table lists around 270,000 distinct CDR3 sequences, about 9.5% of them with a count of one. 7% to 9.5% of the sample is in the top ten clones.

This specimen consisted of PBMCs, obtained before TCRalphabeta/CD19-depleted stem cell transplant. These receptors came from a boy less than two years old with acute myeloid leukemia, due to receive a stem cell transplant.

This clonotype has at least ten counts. The CDR3 region has the DNA TGTGCCAGCAGCCAGGGACTAGCGGGGAAGCAGTTCTTC. Its translation is CASSQGLAGKQFF. The V gene is TRBV7-2, the J gene TRBJ2-1, with 13 nucleotides matching TRBD2. V shed 5 bases and J 11 bases; nucleotides not matched to a gene: 3. The CDR3 length is 13 residues. Per germline, CDR1 SGHTA and CDR2 FQGNSA.

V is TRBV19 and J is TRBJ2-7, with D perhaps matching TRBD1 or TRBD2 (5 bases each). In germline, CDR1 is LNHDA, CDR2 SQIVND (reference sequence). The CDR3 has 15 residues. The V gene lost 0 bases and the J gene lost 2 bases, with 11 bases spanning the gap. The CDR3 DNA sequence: TGTGCCAGTAGTATAGAGGTGGGGGAGACCTACGAGCAGTACTTC. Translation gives CASSIEVGETYEQYF.

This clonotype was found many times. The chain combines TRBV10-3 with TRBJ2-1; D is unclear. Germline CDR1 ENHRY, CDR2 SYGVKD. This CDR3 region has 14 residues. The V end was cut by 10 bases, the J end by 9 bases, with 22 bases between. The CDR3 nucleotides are TGTGCCACGAAAGGGAACCCACACCCAAGTGAGCAGTTCTTC. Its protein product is CATKGNPHPSEQFF.

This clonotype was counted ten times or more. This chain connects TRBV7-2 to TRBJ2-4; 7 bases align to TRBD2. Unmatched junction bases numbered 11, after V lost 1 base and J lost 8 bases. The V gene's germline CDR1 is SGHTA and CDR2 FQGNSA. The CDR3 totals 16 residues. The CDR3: CASSLVRGRAEDIQYF. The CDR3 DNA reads TGTGCCAGCAGCTTAGTAAGAGGGAGGGCCGAGGACATTCAGTACTTC.

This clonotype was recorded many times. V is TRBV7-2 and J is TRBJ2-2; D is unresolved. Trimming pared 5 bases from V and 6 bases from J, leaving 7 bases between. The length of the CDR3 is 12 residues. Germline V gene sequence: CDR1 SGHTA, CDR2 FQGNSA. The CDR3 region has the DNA TGTGCCAGCAGCATTGTAGCCGGGGAGCTGTTTTTT. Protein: CASSIVAGELFF.

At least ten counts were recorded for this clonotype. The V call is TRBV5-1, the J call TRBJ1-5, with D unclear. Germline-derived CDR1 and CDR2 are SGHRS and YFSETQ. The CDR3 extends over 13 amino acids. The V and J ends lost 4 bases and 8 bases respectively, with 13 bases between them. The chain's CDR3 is CASSGRPDEPQHF. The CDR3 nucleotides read TGCGCCAGCAGCGGGCGTCCCGACGAGCCCCAGCATTTT.

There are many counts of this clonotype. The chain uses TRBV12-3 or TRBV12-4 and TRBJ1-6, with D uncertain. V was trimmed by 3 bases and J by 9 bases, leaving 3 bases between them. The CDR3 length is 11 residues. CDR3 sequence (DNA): TGTGCCAGCAGTTTCCCTTCACCCCTCCACTTT. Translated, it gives CASSFPSPLHF.